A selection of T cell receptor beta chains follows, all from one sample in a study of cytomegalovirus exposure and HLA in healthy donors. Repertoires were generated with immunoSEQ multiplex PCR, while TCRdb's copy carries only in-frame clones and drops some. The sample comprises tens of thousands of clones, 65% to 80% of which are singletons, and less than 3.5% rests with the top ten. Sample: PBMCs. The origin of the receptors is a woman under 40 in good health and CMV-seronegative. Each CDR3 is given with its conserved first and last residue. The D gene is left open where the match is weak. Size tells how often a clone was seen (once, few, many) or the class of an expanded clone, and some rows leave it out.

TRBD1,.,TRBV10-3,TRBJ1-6,CAIRGTGESPLHF,TGTGCCATCAGGGGGACAGGGGAATCACCCCTCCACTTT
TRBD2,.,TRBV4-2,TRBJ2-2,CASSQAIGTSGTNTGELFF,TGTGCCAGCAGCCAAGCCATAGGGACTAGCGGAACTAACACCGGGGAGCTGTTTTTT
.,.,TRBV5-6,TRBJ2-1,CASSPDKGRHEQFF,TGTGCCAGCAGCCCTGACAAGGGGCGGCATGAGCAGTTCTTC
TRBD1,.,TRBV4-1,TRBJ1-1,CASSSDRANTEAFF,TGCGCCAGCAGTTCGGACAGGGCGAACACTGAAGCTTTCTTT
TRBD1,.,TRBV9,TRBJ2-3,CASSARDRGVRDTQYF,TGTGCCAGCAGCGCCCGGGACAGGGGGGTTAGGGATACGCAGTATTTT
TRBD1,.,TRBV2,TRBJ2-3,CASTDWGTDTDTQYF,TGTGCCAGCACCGATTGGGGGACAGACACAGATACGCAGTATTTT
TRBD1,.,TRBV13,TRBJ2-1,CASSLGTDRQFF,TGTGCCAGCAGCTTGGGGACAGATCGCCAGTTCTTC
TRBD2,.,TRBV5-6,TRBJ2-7,CASSPSGGTFYEQYF,TGTGCCAGCAGCCCTAGCGGGGGGACTTTCTACGAGCAGTACTTC
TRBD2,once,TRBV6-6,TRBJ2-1,CASRLREGHHYNEQFF,TGTGCCAGCAGGCTCCGGGAGGGACACCACTACAATGAGCAGTTCTTC
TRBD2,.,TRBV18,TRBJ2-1,CASSAAGLVGAHNEQFF,TGTGCCAGCTCCGCCGCGGGACTAGTCGGGGCGCACAATGAGCAGTTCTTC
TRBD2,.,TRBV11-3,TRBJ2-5,CASSSTSGTQETQYF,TGTGCCAGCAGCTCGACTAGCGGTACCCAAGAGACCCAGTACTTC
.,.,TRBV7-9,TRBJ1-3,CASSPGLAGNTIYF,TGTGCCAGCAGCCCGGGACTTGCGGGAAACACCATATATTTT
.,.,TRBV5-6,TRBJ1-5,CASSLGGIGQPQHF,TGTGCCAGCAGCTTGGGAGGGATCGGGCAGCCCCAGCATTTT